Listed below are T cell receptor beta chains from one sample, sequenced in a study of blood T cells in healthy people across ages. MiXCR, applied by TCRdb to the 5' RACE reads, yields one record per CDR3 protein. The sample has some 1,000,000 distinct CDR3 sequences; less than 25% are singletons. These data also featured in a second study, about T cells of mothers and their children.

What was sequenced was blood. These receptors came from a girl aged 2 to 10 in good health. Each CDR3 is given with its conserved first and last residue. Each record gives: V gene, clone size, D gene, J gene, CDR3 protein, CDR3 DNA. A D gene is named only where the DNA matches it firmly. Expanded clones get a size class; other rows say once, few or many, or leave the size out.

TRBV12-3/TRBV12-4	NA	NA	TRBJ2-7	CASSPYTGYEQYF	TGTGCCAGCAGTCCTTATACAGGGTACGAGCAGTACTTC
TRBV29-1	NA	NA	TRBJ2-7	CSVPGGGGGYEQYF	TGCAGCGTCCCGGGGGGAGGGGGCGGATACGAGCAGTACTTC
TRBV3-1	NA	NA	TRBJ1-2	CASSQAPGVGTF	TGTGCCAGCAGCCAAGCCCCCGGGGTCGGCACCTTC
TRBV6-2/TRBV6-3	NA	NA	TRBJ1-3	CASSNRGAATGNTIYF	TGTGCCAGCAGTAACCGGGGCGCAGCTACTGGAAACACCATATATTTT
TRBV4-2	few	NA	TRBJ2-5	CASSQSQDRPETQYF	TGTGCCAGCAGCCAATCACAGGATAGGCCGGAGACCCAGTACTTC
TRBV6-1	NA	NA	TRBJ2-7	CAAAIYPYEQYF	TGTGCCGCCGCAATTTACCCCTACGAGCAGTACTTC
TRBV20-1	NA	NA	TRBJ2-7	CSARDLGNDYEQYF	TGCAGTGCTAGAGATCTGGGGAATGACTACGAGCAGTACTTC
TRBV9	NA	NA	TRBJ2-7	CASSVGGGNYEQYF	TGTGCCAGCAGCGTAGGAGGAGGGAACTACGAGCAGTACTTC
TRBV29-1	NA	NA	TRBJ2-1	CSVGQHNNNEQFF	TGCAGCGTTGGGCAGCATAATAACAATGAGCAGTTCTTC
TRBV7-2	NA	TRBD1	TRBJ2-7	CASSSRGTGRTYEQYF	TGTGCCAGCAGCTCCCGGGGGACAGGGCGTACCTACGAGCAGTACTTC
TRBV12-5	NA	NA	TRBJ2-7	CASGYPGQAYEQYF	TGTGCTAGTGGTTACCCGGGACAAGCCTACGAGCAGTACTTC
TRBV29-1	few	NA	TRBJ2-1	CSVVFHNEQFF	TGCAGCGTTGTATTCCACAATGAGCAGTTCTTC
TRBV9	NA	TRBD2	TRBJ2-5	CASSAGGRQETQYF	TGTGCCAGCAGCGCGGGGGGTCGCCAAGAGACCCAGTACTTC
TRBV15	NA	NA	TRBJ2-5	CATSRPLGGEETQYF	TGTGCCACCAGCAGACCCCTAGGGGGAGAAGAGACCCAGTACTTC
TRBV29-1	few	TRBD1	TRBJ2-5	CSGSGQAKWETQYF	TGCAGCGGATCGGGACAGGCCAAGTGGGAGACCCAGTACTTC
TRBV27	NA	NA	TRBJ1-2	CASSSPQGNGYTF	TGTGCCAGCAGTAGCCCACAGGGAAATGGCTACACCTTC
TRBV11-2	few	NA	TRBJ2-4	CASSLLWRNIQYF	TGTGCCAGCAGCCTCCTTTGGCGGAACATTCAGTACTTC
TRBV29-1	NA	NA	TRBJ1-2	CSVGGGYTF	TGCAGCGTGGGGGGTGGCTACACCTTC
TRBV5-1	NA	NA	TRBJ2-7	CASRADSSYEQYF	TGCGCCAGCAGGGCGGACTCCTCCTACGAGCAGTACTTC
TRBV6-5	few	TRBD1	TRBJ2-1	CASRYRGPYNEQFF	TGTGCCAGCAGGTACAGGGGACCCTACAATGAGCAGTTCTTC
TRBV3-1	NA	NA	TRBJ1-2	CASSQADELYGYTF	TGTGCCAGCAGCCAAGCTGATGAGCTCTATGGCTACACCTTC
TRBV12-3/TRBV12-4	NA	NA	TRBJ2-5	CASSLAGIGETQYF	TGTGCCAGCAGTTTGGCAGGAATCGGGGAGACCCAGTACTTC
TRBV2	few	NA	TRBJ2-3	CASSTELTRTDTQYF	TGTGCCAGCAGTACGGAACTAACTCGGACAGATACGCAGTATTTT
TRBV5-1	NA	NA	TRBJ2-7	CASSTHAPTNPYEQYF	TGCGCCAGCAGCACCCACGCACCGACAAACCCCTACGAGCAGTACTTC
TRBV7-9	NA	NA	TRBJ2-3	CASSLYSITDTQYF	TGTGCCAGCAGCTTATATTCTATCACAGATACGCAGTATTTT
TRBV29-1	few	NA	TRBJ1-5	CSVVGGWGQPQHF	TGCAGCGTTGTGGGGGGTTGGGGACAGCCCCAGCATTTT
TRBV5-1	few	NA	TRBJ1-2	CASSLTVGYGYTF	TGCGCCAGCAGCTTGACAGTAGGCTATGGCTACACCTTC
TRBV7-2	many	TRBD2	TRBJ2-1	CASSWTSGSYNEQFF	TGTGCCAGCAGCTGGACTAGCGGGAGCTACAATGAGCAGTTCTTC
TRBV4-3	few	TRBD2	TRBJ2-3	CASSPISGDTDTQYF	TGCGCCAGCAGCCCCATTAGCGGGGATACAGATACGCAGTATTTT
TRBV29-1	NA	NA	TRBJ2-7	CSVTLDSSYEQYF	TGCAGCGTCACCCTAGATAGCTCCTACGAGCAGTACTTC
TRBV7-8	few	NA	TRBJ2-7	CASSYDWSGDEQYF	TGTGCCAGCAGCTATGACTGGTCAGGGGACGAGCAGTACTTC